This T cell receptor beta chain was captured in a study of T cells in Graves' hyperthyroidism and ophthalmopathy. Study summary: Blood from the periphery was taken at initial diagnosis, before any treatment.

For this clonotype: Its matching antigen is unknown. The junction does not match germline at one end; this may be a read error.

Study outcomes and limitations: Blood also held most thyroid clonotypes expanded beyond 0.001.

RNA transcripts yielded amplified TCR beta CDR3 regions. The study used the HTBI primer set for a first-round RT-PCR of the TCR CDR3. TCRdb re-called the multiplex PCR reads with MiXCR, one entry per CDR3 protein. The sample yields around 340,000 distinct CDR3 sequences, about 15% seen once. Germline CDR1 reads SNHLY; CDR2 reads FYNNEI. CDR3 size: 11 residues. This TCR came from a woman under 40 with Graves' hyperthyroidism. The chain is built from TRBV2 and TRBJ2-3; unclear D gene. Sequencing input: blood. The CDR3 DNA reads TGTGCCAGCAGTGAGGCAGATACGCAGTGTTTT. Its protein is CASSEADTQCF.